One and the same sample provided the 22 T cell receptor beta chains below, sequenced in a study of blood T cell repertoires in COVID-19. Produced via immunoSEQ multiplex PCR; TCRdb's table is partial and in-frame only. Of fewer than 250,000 clones listed, about 91% are singletons. Material: PBMCs or T cells enriched from blood (not recorded which). These receptors were collected from a woman aged 30 to 39 with acute COVID-19.

CDR3 nucleotide sequence: TGTGCCAGCTCACCAAGGGACAGGGGAGGCGATAGCAATCAGCCCCAGCATTTT. Protein product: CASSPRDRGGDSNQPQHF. The V gene is TRBV18, the J gene TRBJ1-5; 10 bases line up with TRBD1. The ends lost 2 bases at V and 0 bases at J; junction bases unmatched: 7. The CDR3 is 18 residues long. Per the germline V gene, CDR1 is KGHSH and CDR2 is LQKENI. The entire variable domain, with the rest obtained from reference TRBV18 and TRBJ1-5, is as follows: NAGVMQNPRHLVRRRGQEARLRCSPMKGHSHVYWYRQLPEEGLKFMVYLQKENIIDESGMPKERFSAEFPKEGPSILRIQQVVRGDSAAYFCASSPRDRGGDSNQPQHFGDGTRLSIL.

The rearrangement uses TRBV4-1 and TRBJ1-1, with D maybe TRBD1 (5 bases). This CDR3 contains 15 residues. V was shortened by 4 bases and J by 1 base, with 13 bases between the two germline ends. The germline V gene has CDR1 MGHRA and CDR2 YSYEKL. The CDR3 region is CASSRWAGQNTEAFF. In nucleotides, the CDR3 is TGCGCCAGCAGCCGCTGGGCCGGACAGAACACTGAAGCTTTCTTT.

The chain is built from TRBV27 and TRBJ1-2; D ambiguous. Trimming cost V 5 bases and J 3 bases, with 10 bases left between them. Looked up from germline, CDR1 is MNHEY and CDR2 is SMNVEV (reference sequence). There are 13 residues in the CDR3. The CDR3, as DNA: TGTGCCAGCAGTCGCGGGCTAGACTATGGCTACACCTTC. Its protein product is CASSRGLDYGYTF.

The V call is TRBV5-4, the J call TRBJ2-5; perhaps TRBD2 as D (5 bases). CDR1 is SGHNT and CDR2 is YYREEE in the germline V gene (reference sequence). The germline V and J ends were trimmed by 5 bases and 5 bases, with 19 bases remaining between them. CDR3 length: 15 residues. DNA of the CDR3: TGTGCCAGCAGTTCCTCGCGGGCTTTCCGGGAGACCCAGTACTTC. Protein: CASSSSRAFRETQYF.

The CDR3 loop is CASSEAEGDRAFYGYTF. The CDR3, as DNA: TGTGCCAGCAGTGAAGCGGAGGGCGACAGAGCCTTCTATGGCTACACCTTC. The chain couples TRBV6-1 to TRBJ1-2; possible D gene TRBD1, 5 bases. V lost 0 bases and J 4 bases, leaving 18 bases between the germline ends. Looked up from germline, CDR1 is MNHNS and CDR2 is SASEGT. There are 17 residues in the CDR3.

CDR3 nucleotide sequence: TGTGCCAGCAGCGCCAAAGCGGGGTCACAAGAGACCCAGTACTTC. It yields the protein CASSAKAGSQETQYF. The genes are TRBV9 and TRBJ2-5, with 7 bases lining up with TRBD2. J lost 2 bases, V lost 3 bases, and 7 bases had no gene match. Germline assignment: CDR1 SGDLS and CDR2 YYNGEE. The CDR3 covers 15 residues.

The chain carries TRBV19 and TRBJ1-5, with D tentatively TRBD1 (6 bases). With 3 bases removed from V and 2 bases from J, the gap between germline ends came to 11 bases. CDR3 length: 15 amino acids. The germline CDR1 and CDR2 sequences are LNHDA and SQIVND (reference sequence). The CDR3 DNA is TGTGCCAGTAGTATTCTGGACAGTCGCAATCAGCCCCAGCATTTT. Its translation is CASSILDSRNQPQHF.

The gene calls are TRBV3-1 (or the pseudogene TRBV3-2) and TRBJ2-3, with D perhaps matching TRBD1 (5 bases). There are 12 residues in the CDR3. V dropped 5 bases and J dropped 6 bases, with 9 bases sitting between them. Germline values: CDR1 LGHDT, CDR2 YNNKEL (reference sequence). The CDR3 DNA is TGTGCCAGCAGCTTGACAGCCGATACGCAGTATTTT. This gives the protein CASSLTADTQYF.

CDR3 DNA: TGTGCCAGCTCGCGGGGCGCCAGACGGTCACCCCTCCACTTT. Translation gives CASSRGARRSPLHF. The J gene is TRBJ1-6, the V gene TRBV2; tentative D call: TRBD1 (5 bases). Germline V gene sequence: CDR1 SNHLY, CDR2 FYNNEI. The CDR3 has 14 residues. The germline V and J ends were trimmed by 8 bases and 10 bases, with 18 bases remaining between them.

This sequence joins TRBV19 and TRBJ1-1; 9 bases line up with TRBD1. The CDR3 is 14 residues long. Germline loops: CDR1 LNHDA, CDR2 SQIVND (reference sequence). V lost 5 bases and J lost 5; bases outside the gene matches: 6. The CDR3 DNA reads TGTGCCAGTAGTGACGGACAGGGGTGGACTGAAGCTTTCTTT. Its protein is CASSDGQGWTEAFF.

V is TRBV19 and J is TRBJ2-3, with 11 bases identical to TRBD2. The CDR3 is made up of 16 amino acids. Trimming took 5 bases from V and 5 from J; bases not matched to a gene: 9. Per germline, CDR1 LNHDA and CDR2 SQIVND (reference sequence). In DNA form, the CDR3 reads TGTGCCAGTAGTTTCTTTAGCGGGGGGGCAGGAGATACGCAGTATTTT. Its translation: CASSFFSGGAGDTQYF.

The chain carries TRBV12-3 or TRBV12-4 and TRBJ1-5; no clear D gene. The length of the CDR3 is 12 residues. Trimming shortened V by 6 bases and J by 8 bases, and 11 bases separated the two germline ends. The CDR3 DNA follows: TGTGCCAGCAGCCCAAGGAGGGAGCCCCAGCATTTT. This translates into CASSPRREPQHF.

The genes are TRBV19 and TRBJ2-7, with no clear D. Germline V gives CDR1 LNHDA, CDR2 SQIVND (reference sequence). The CDR3 sequence is 12 residues long. The V gene lost 6 bases and the J gene lost 0 bases, with 6 bases spanning the gap. The CDR3 nucleotides read TGTGCCAGTAGGGCCAGCTCCTACGAGCAGTACTTC. It encodes CASRASSYEQYF.

V and J are TRBV18 and TRBJ2-5, with TRBD1 as a possible D gene (5 bases). The CDR3 covers 17 residues. The germline V gene encodes CDR1 KGHSH and CDR2 LQKENI. V was shortened by 2 bases and J by 4 bases, with 20 bases between the two germline ends. The CDR3 DNA sequence: TGTGCCAGCTCACCAAGGGGCAGTCTGCTTCCTCTAGAGACCCAGTACTTC. Its protein product is CASSPRGSLLPLETQYF.

The sample holds a few counts of this clone. This rearrangement joins TRBV6-5 to TRBJ2-7; 7 bases map to TRBD2. The junction had 1 base not matched to a gene; V was cut back by 2 bases and J by 3 bases. CDR1 and CDR2 (germline): MNHEY, SVGAGI. The CDR3 is 13 amino acids. The CDR3 loop is CASSYGTIYEQYF. Here the CDR3 DNA reads TGTGCCAGCAGTTACGGGACTATCTACGAGCAGTACTTC.

The V and J genes are TRBV12-3 or TRBV12-4 and TRBJ2-7; 8 bases fit TRBD2. The CDR3 is 13 residues long. V gave up 9 bases and J gave up 4 bases; unmatched junction bases: 8. DNA for the CDR3: TGTGCCAGTTCGACTAGCGCGTCTTACGAGCAGTACTTC. Protein sequence: CASSTSASYEQYF.

This sequence joins TRBV6-6 and TRBJ2-7; D perhaps matches TRBD1 (5 bases). Trimming took 5 bases from V and 0 from J, leaving 14 bases between them. This CDR3 spans 15 amino acids. Germline loops: CDR1 MNHNY, CDR2 SVGAGI (reference sequence). This chain's CDR3 is CASSPTPTASYEQYF. The CDR3 DNA is TGTGCCAGCAGTCCCACCCCGACAGCCTCCTACGAGCAGTACTTC.

V usage is TRBV12-3 or TRBV12-4 and J usage is TRBJ1-2; tentative D call: TRBD1 (6 bases). Trimming left V 3 bases short and J 4 bases short, with 9 bases between. This CDR3 contains 13 residues. CDR3 protein: CASSFDRFYGYTF. The CDR3 nucleotides are TGTGCCAGCAGTTTCGACAGGTTCTATGGCTACACCTTC.

The V gene is TRBV19, the J gene TRBJ2-5; 7 bases match TRBD1. With V trimmed by 10 bases and J by 4 bases, 9 bases remained unmatched. Germline lookup yields CDR1 LNHDA and CDR2 SQIVND (reference sequence). There are 13 residues in the CDR3. The CDR3 DNA follows: TGTGCCACCAAGGGGGCAGGGGGAGAGACCCAGTACTTC. It specifies CATKGAGGETQYF.

J is TRBJ2-7 and V is TRBV27, with D perhaps matching TRBD1 (6 bases). The V gene's germline CDR1 is MNHEY and CDR2 SMNVEV (reference sequence). The V end lost 4 bases, the J end lost 6 bases, and 13 bases lay between the germline ends. There are 13 residues in the CDR3. CDR3 loop: CASSSTGLGEQYF. DNA for the CDR3: TGTGCCAGCAGTTCTACAGGGTTGGGCGAGCAGTACTTC.

This chain links TRBV5-1 with TRBJ2-1; maybe TRBD1 (5 bases). The V end lost 2 bases, the J end lost 16 bases, and 16 bases lay between the germline ends. CDR1 is SGHRS and CDR2 is YFSETQ in the germline V gene. The CDR3 runs 12 residues. The CDR3 DNA is TGCGCCAGCAGCTTAGTAGGGCAGGGCGGCTTCTTC. This encodes CASSLVGQGGFF.

In this sample, this clone turned up once. The chain links TRBV6-4 to TRBJ2-3; 7 nucleotides agree with TRBD2. Looked up from germline, CDR1 is MRHNA and CDR2 is SNTAGT. Losses at the gene ends were 5 bases for V and 0 bases for J; bases not matched to a gene: 5. This CDR3 contains 15 residues. The CDR3 here is CASSYLGGSTDTQYF. For the CDR3, the DNA is TGTGCCAGCAGTTACCTCGGGGGGAGCACAGATACGCAGTATTTT.